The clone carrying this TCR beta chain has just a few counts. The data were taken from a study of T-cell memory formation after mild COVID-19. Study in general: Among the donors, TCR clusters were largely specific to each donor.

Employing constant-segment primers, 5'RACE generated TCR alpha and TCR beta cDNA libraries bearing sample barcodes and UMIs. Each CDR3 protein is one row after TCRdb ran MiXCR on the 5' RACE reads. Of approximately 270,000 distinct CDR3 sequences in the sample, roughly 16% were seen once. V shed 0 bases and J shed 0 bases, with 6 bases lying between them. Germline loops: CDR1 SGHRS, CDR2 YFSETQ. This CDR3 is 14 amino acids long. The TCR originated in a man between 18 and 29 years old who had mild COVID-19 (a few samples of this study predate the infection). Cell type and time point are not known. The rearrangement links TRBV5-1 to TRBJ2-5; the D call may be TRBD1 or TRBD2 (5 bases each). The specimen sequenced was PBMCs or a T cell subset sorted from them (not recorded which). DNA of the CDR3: TGCGCCAGCAGCTTGGGAGGGGACCAAGAGACCCAGTACTTC. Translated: CASSLGGDQETQYF.